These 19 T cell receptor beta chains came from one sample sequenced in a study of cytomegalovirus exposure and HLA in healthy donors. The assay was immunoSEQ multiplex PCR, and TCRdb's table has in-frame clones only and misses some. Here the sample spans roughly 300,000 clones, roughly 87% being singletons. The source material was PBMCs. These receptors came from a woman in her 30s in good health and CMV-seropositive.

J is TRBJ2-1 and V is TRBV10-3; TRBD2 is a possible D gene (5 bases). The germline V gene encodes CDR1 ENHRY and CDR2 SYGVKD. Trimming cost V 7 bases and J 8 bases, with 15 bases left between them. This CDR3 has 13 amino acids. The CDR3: CAITRTPRDEQFF. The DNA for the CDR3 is TGTGCCATCACCAGGACTCCCCGGGATGAGCAGTTCTTC.

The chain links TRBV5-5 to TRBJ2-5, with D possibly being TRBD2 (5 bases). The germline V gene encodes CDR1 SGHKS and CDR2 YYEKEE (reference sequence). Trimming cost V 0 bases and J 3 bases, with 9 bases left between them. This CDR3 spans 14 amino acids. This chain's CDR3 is CASSLASREETQYF. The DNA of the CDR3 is TGTGCCAGCAGCTTGGCTAGCCGTGAAGAGACCCAGTACTTC.

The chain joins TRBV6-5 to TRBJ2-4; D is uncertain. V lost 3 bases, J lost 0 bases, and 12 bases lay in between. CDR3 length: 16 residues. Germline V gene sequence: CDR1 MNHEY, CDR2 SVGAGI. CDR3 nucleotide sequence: TGTGCCAGCAGTTATACAGACCTTCTAGCCAAAAACATTCAGTACTTC. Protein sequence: CASSYTDLLAKNIQYF.

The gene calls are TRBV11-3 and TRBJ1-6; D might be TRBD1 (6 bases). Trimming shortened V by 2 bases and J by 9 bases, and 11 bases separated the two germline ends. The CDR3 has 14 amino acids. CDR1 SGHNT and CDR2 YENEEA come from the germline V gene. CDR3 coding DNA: TGTGCCAGCAGCTTAACGGGGGCATCTTCACCCCTCCACTTT. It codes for CASSLTGASSPLHF.

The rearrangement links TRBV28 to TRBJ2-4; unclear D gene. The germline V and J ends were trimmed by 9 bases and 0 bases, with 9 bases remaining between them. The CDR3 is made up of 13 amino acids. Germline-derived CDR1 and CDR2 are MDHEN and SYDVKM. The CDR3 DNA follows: TGTGCCAGTAAACCATTAGCCAAAAACATTCAGTACTTC. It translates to CASKPLAKNIQYF.

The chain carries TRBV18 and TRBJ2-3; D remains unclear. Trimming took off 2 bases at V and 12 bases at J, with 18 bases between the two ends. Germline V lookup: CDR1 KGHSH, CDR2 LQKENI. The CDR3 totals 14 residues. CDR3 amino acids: CASSPGMLDQTQYF. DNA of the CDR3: TGTGCCAGCTCACCAGGGATGTTAGACCAAACTCAGTATTTT.

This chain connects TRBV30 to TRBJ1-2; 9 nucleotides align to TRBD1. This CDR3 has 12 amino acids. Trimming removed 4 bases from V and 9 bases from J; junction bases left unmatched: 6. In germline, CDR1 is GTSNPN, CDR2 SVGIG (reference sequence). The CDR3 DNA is TGTGCCTGGACCACAGGGGGCTTTAGCTACACCTTC. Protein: CAWTTGGFSYTF.

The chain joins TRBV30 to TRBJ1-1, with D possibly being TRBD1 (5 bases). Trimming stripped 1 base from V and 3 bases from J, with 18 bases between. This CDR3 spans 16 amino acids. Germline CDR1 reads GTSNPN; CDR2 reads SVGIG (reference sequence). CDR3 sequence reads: CAWSEPGRLMDTEAFF. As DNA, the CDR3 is TGTGCCTGGAGTGAGCCGGGACGGCTTATGGACACTGAAGCTTTCTTT.

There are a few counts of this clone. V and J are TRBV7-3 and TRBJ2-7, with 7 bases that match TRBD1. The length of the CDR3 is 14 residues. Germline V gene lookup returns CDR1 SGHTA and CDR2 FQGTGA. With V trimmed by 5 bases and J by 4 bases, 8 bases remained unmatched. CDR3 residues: CASSVQGNGYEQYF. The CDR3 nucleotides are TGTGCCAGCAGCGTACAGGGGAATGGGTACGAGCAGTACTTC.

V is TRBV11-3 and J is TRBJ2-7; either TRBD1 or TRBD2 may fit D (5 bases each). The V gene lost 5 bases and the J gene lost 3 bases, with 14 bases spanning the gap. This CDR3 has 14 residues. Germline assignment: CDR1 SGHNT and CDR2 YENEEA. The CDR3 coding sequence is TGTGCCAGCAGCCCCGGGACGGGATACTACGAGCAGTACTTC. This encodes CASSPGTGYYEQYF.

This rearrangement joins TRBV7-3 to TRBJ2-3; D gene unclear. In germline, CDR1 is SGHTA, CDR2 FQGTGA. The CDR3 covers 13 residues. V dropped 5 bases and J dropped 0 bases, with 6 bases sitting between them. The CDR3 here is CASSRVSTDTQYF. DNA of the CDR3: TGTGCCAGCAGCCGAGTAAGCACAGATACGCAGTATTTT.

CDR3 residues: CASSLGQGKTQYF. The CDR3 coding sequence is TGTGCCAGCAGCTTAGGACAGGGGAAGACCCAGTACTTC. The chain employs TRBV7-2 and TRBJ2-5, with TRBD1 matching over 8 bases. The CDR3 contains 13 residues. The V segment lost 1 base and the J segment 6 bases; nucleotides outside the gene matches: 1. Germline CDR1 is SGHTA and CDR2 is FQGNSA.

DNA of the CDR3: TGTGCCAGCAGGGTGGACCACACTGAAGCTTTCTTT. Translating gives CASRVDHTEAFF. V is TRBV6-5 and J is TRBJ1-1; D is undetermined. Germline V gene data show CDR1 as MNHEY and CDR2 as SVGAGI. Trimming took 6 bases from V and 3 from J, leaving 8 bases between them. This CDR3 spans 12 amino acids.

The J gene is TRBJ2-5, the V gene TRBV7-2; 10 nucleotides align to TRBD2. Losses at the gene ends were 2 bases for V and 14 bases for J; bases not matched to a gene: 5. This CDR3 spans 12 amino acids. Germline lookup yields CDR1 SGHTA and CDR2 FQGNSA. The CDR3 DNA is TGTGCCAGCAGCTTACCGGGACTAGCGTCATACTTC. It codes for CASSLPGLASYF.

In DNA, the CDR3 is TGTGCCAGCAGCGTAGGGCCGGTACGCGGGAACTATGGCTACACCTTC. Translating it yields CASSVGPVRGNYGYTF. The chain combines TRBV9 with TRBJ1-2; D remains ambiguous. The CDR3 spans 16 residues. The V gene's germline CDR1 is SGDLS and CDR2 YYNGEE. With 0 bases removed from V and 2 bases from J, the gap between germline ends came to 14 bases. Full variable domain (remainder filled in from reference TRBV9 and TRBJ1-2): DSGVTQTPKHLITATGQRVTLRCSPRSGDLSVYWYQQSLDQGLQFLIQYYNGEERAKGNILERFSAQQFPDLHSELNLSSLELGDSALYFCASSVGPVRGNYGYTFGSGTRLTVV.

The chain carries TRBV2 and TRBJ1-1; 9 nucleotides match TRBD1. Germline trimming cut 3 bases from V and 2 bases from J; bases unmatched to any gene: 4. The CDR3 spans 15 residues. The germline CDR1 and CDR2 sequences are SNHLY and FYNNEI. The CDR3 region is CASSEGDRANTEAFF. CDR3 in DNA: TGTGCCAGCAGTGAGGGGGACAGGGCCAACACTGAAGCTTTCTTT. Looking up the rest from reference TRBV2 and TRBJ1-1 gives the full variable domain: EPEVTQTPSHQVTQMGQEVILRCVPISNHLYFYWYRQILGQKVEFLVSFYNNEISEKSEIFDDQFSVERPDGSNFTLKIRSTKLEDSAMYFCASSEGDRANTEAFFGQGTRLTVV.

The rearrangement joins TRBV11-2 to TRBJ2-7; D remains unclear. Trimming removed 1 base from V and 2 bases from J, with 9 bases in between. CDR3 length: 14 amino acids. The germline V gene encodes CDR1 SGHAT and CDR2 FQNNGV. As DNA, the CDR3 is TGTGCCAGCAGCTTAGTTGCTAACCCCTACGAGCAGTACTTC. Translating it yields CASSLVANPYEQYF. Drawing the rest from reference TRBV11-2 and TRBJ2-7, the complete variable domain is EAGVAQSPRYKIIEKRQSVAFWCNPISGHATLYWYQQILGQGPKLLIQFQNNGVVDDSQLPKDRFSAERLKGVDSTLKIQPAKLEDSAVYLCASSLVANPYEQYFGPGTRLTVT.

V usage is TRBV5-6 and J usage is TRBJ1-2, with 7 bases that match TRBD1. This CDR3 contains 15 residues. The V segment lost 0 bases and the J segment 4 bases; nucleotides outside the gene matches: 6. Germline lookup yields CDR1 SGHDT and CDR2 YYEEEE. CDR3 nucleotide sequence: TGTGCCAGCAGCTTGGTCCAGGGGGTAGGCTATGGCTACACCTTC. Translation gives CASSLVQGVGYGYTF.

CDR3 amino acids: CASSVGLGVYEQYF. In DNA, the CDR3 is TGTGCCAGCAGCGTAGGACTAGGGGTCTACGAGCAGTACTTC. V and J are TRBV9 and TRBJ2-7; the D gene is possibly TRBD2 (6 bases). The germline V gene encodes CDR1 SGDLS and CDR2 YYNGEE. This CDR3 is 14 amino acids long. V was cut by 0 bases and J by 3 bases, with 10 bases left in between.